The 21 T cell receptor beta chains in this list originate from one sample, sequenced in a study of cytomegalovirus exposure and HLA in healthy donors. The PCR used 60 Vbeta and 13 Jbeta primers. Data came from immunoSEQ multiplex PCR; TCRdb stores just in-frame clones and leaves some out. The sample contains over 130,000 clones, nearly 90% of which appear only once. Sequencing was done on a sample of PBMCs. These receptors were obtained from a middle-aged woman in good health and CMV-seronegative.

This clone was recorded a few times. The CDR3 here is CASSRTSGSMYEQFF. CDR3 coding DNA: TGTGCCAGCAGTCGGACTAGCGGGAGCATGTATGAGCAGTTCTTC. This rearrangement joins TRBV6-5 to TRBJ2-1; 13 positions match TRBD2. V gave up 5 bases and J gave up 8 bases; unmatched junction bases: 6. CDR1 MNHEY and CDR2 SVGAGI come from the germline V gene. The CDR3 spans 15 residues.

The rearrangement joins TRBV7-6 to TRBJ1-4, with 9 positions matching TRBD1. Trimming at V came to 5 bases and at J to 6 bases, leaving 4 bases not matched to a gene. The CDR3 spans 14 residues. The germline V gene has CDR1 SGHVS and CDR2 FNYEAQ. The CDR3 protein is CASSEGQGDEKLFF. The CDR3 nucleotides are TGTGCCAGCAGCGAGGGACAGGGAGATGAAAAACTGTTTTTT.

This clone occurred a few times. The V and J genes are TRBV27 and TRBJ2-7; a possible D gene is TRBD1 (6 bases). V was trimmed by 2 bases and J by 0 bases, leaving 11 bases between them. The CDR3 length is 15 residues. Germline CDR1 reads MNHEY; CDR2 reads SMNVEV (reference sequence). The CDR3: CASSLKGTHSYEQYF. CDR3 in DNA: TGTGCCAGCAGTTTAAAGGGGACACACTCCTACGAGCAGTACTTC.

The chain joins TRBV4-3 to TRBJ2-7; no firm D call. Deletions cut 0 bases from V and 6 bases from J, with 9 bases between. Germline loops: CDR1 LGHNA, CDR2 YSLEER. The CDR3 totals 13 residues. The CDR3 protein is CASSQDTLVEQYF. CDR3 DNA sequence: TGCGCCAGCAGCCAAGATACGCTAGTCGAGCAGTACTTC.

The CDR3 spells CASSLGTSAVGGELFF. CDR3 in DNA: TGCGCCAGCAGCCTCGGGACTAGCGCCGTCGGCGGGGAGCTGTTTTTT. V gene TRBV5-1 combines with J gene TRBJ2-2, with 10 positions matching TRBD2. The V gene's germline CDR1 is SGHRS and CDR2 YFSETQ. This CDR3 contains 16 residues. The V gene end was trimmed by 4 bases and the J gene end by 7 bases; junction bases not matched to a gene: 10.

Only a few counts were recorded for this clone. The gene calls are TRBV6-6 and TRBJ1-3, with D maybe TRBD1 (6 bases). The CDR3 is made up of 14 amino acids. Deletions cut 6 bases from V and 3 bases from J, with 12 bases between. CDR1 and CDR2 (germline): MNHNY, SVGAGI (reference sequence). In DNA, the CDR3 is TGTGCCAGCAGCGGGGGGGGCGGTGGAAACACCATATATTTT. Amino acids: CASSGGGGGNTIYF.

The chain links TRBV2 to TRBJ2-4, with D possibly matching TRBD1 (5 bases). V was cut by 3 bases and J by 3 bases, with 30 bases left in between. CDR1 is SNHLY and CDR2 is FYNNEI in the germline V gene. The CDR3 consists of 21 residues. The CDR3 loop is CASSDVDGIYAEVRGKNIQYF. CDR3 DNA: TGTGCCAGCAGTGATGTAGATGGGATTTACGCTGAGGTAAGGGGCAAAAACATTCAGTACTTC. Based on the CDR3 plus reference TRBV2 and TRBJ2-4, the full variable domain is EPEVTQTPSHQVTQMGQEVILRCVPISNHLYFYWYRQILGQKVEFLVSFYNNEISEKSEIFDDQFSVERPDGSNFTLKIRSTKLEDSAMYFCASSDVDGIYAEVRGKNIQYFGAGTRLSVL.

This chain links TRBV5-1 with TRBJ1-2; D may be TRBD1 (6 bases). The length of the CDR3 is 14 residues. V lost 0 bases and J 5 bases, leaving 11 bases between the germline ends. Germline CDR1 and CDR2: SGHRS and YFSETQ. CDR3 nucleotides: TGCGCCAGCAGCTTGGCGCAGGGGATTTATGGCTACACCTTC. This encodes CASSLAQGIYGYTF.

The chain joins TRBV19 to TRBJ1-2, with D possibly TRBD1 on 6 matching bases. Germline V CDR1 and CDR2: LNHDA, SQIVND (reference sequence). This CDR3 is built from 15 residues. Trimming took 4 bases from V and 4 from J, leaving 16 bases between them. The CDR3 sequence: CASSTTGQPFYGYTF. The CDR3 region has the DNA TGTGCCAGTAGTACAACAGGGCAACCCTTCTATGGCTACACCTTC.

The rearrangement uses TRBV9 and TRBJ1-2; a possible D gene is TRBD1 (5 bases). V was shortened by 5 bases and J by 4 bases, with 9 bases between the two germline ends. CDR3 length: 12 amino acids. In germline, CDR1 is SGDLS, CDR2 YYNGEE. The DNA of the CDR3 is TGTGCCAGCAGGTTCCAGGGCTATGGCTACACCTTC. Protein product: CASRFQGYGYTF.

This clone has just a few counts. In nucleotides, the CDR3 is TGTGCCAGCAGTGAAGCGCAGTTTGCCCCCTACGAGCAGTACTTC. Its translation: CASSEAQFAPYEQYF. The V call is TRBV6-1, the J call TRBJ2-7, with unresolved D. Trimming shortened V by 0 bases and J by 2 bases, and 11 bases separated the two germline ends. CDR1 and CDR2 from the germline V gene are MNHNS and SASEGT. CDR3 size: 15 residues.

The chain has TRBV4-3 and TRBJ2-1, with 7 bases lining up with TRBD2. The V and J ends lost 0 bases and 12 bases, in that order; junction bases with no gene match: 14. CDR1 is LGHNA and CDR2 is YSLEER in the germline V gene. The CDR3 has 16 amino acids. CDR3 nucleotide sequence: TGCGCCAGCAGCCAAGAAAGGGTCAGGGAGGGGAGTCTGCAGTTCTTC. Translation gives CASSQERVREGSLQFF.

This chain joins TRBV6-4 and TRBJ2-1, with TRBD2 matching 9 bases. This CDR3 spans 15 amino acids. Germline CDR1 MRHNA, CDR2 SNTAGT. V lost 0 bases and J lost 10; bases outside the gene matches: 7. Written as DNA, the CDR3 is TGTGCCAGCAGTGACTCTAGTAGCGGGAGAGTCGAGCAGTTCTTC. Amino acids: CASSDSSSGRVEQFF.

The chain is built from TRBV19 and TRBJ2-1, with 12 bases lining up with TRBD2. J was trimmed by 1 base and V by 2 bases; bases with no gene match: 0. The CDR3 sequence is 16 residues long. CDR1 is LNHDA, CDR2 SQIVND, per germline (reference sequence). For the CDR3, the DNA is TGTGCCAGTAGTATACTAGCGGGAGGGTCCTACAATGAGCAGTTCTTC. It yields the protein CASSILAGGSYNEQFF.

V gene TRBV7-7 combines with J gene TRBJ2-2; no clear D gene. This CDR3 has 13 residues. V was clipped by 1 base and J by 7 bases, with 7 bases between them. Germline loops: CDR1 SSHAT, CDR2 FNYEAQ (reference sequence). In nucleotides, the CDR3 is TGTGCCAGCAGCTTAGTTAGTGGCGGGGAGCTGTTTTTT. Translating gives CASSLVSGGELFF.

The sample holds a few counts of this clone. J is TRBJ1-1 and V is TRBV12-2; TRBD1 was called by the table and not checked on the DNA. TRBV12-2 is described as a pseudogene. The CDR3 has 13 residues. CDR3 residues: CASRSCRNTEAFF. The CDR3 region has the DNA TGTGCAAGTCGCTCGTGCAGGAACACTGAAGCTTTCTTT.

The table lists this clone with a few counts. This chain joins TRBV29-1 and TRBJ1-2, with 7 bases that match TRBD1. The CDR3 is 14 amino acids. V lost 1 base to trimming and J lost 1 base; unmatched junction nucleotides: 3. Germline V gene sequence: CDR1 SQVTM, CDR2 ANQGSEA. The CDR3 spells CSVEGGQINYGYTF. In DNA, the CDR3 is TGCAGCGTTGAAGGGGGACAGATTAACTATGGCTACACCTTC.

This chain uses TRBV5-1 with TRBJ2-2; 10 bases agree with TRBD2. CDR1 and CDR2 (germline): SGHRS, YFSETQ. V trimming: 1 base; J trimming: 6 bases; junction bases outside the gene matches: 6. The CDR3 is 16 residues long. The CDR3 spells CASSLLAGVLSGELFF. The CDR3 nucleotides read TGCGCCAGCAGCTTGCTAGCGGGAGTGTTATCCGGGGAGCTGTTTTTT.

The CDR3 DNA reads TGTGCCTCGGGACAGGGGGACTATGGCTACACCTTC. Encoded protein: CASGQGDYGYTF. The V and J genes are TRBV28 and TRBJ1-2; 11 bases line up with TRBD1. The CDR3 spans 12 residues. The J segment lost 3 bases and the V segment lost 11 bases, leaving 2 bases of the junction unmatched. The germline V gene has CDR1 MDHEN and CDR2 SYDVKM.

The chain combines TRBV7-9 with TRBJ1-2; perhaps TRBD1 as D (5 bases). Trimming stripped 5 bases from V and 3 bases from J, with 10 bases between. CDR1 SEHNR and CDR2 FQNEAQ come from the germline V gene (reference sequence). This CDR3 is built from 13 residues. The chain's CDR3 is CASSLRDDYGYTF. Here the CDR3 DNA reads TGTGCCAGCAGCCTCAGGGATGACTATGGCTACACCTTC.

This clone was found once. The chain combines TRBV11-2 with TRBJ2-5, with TRBD1 identical over 9 bases. Germline CDR1 SGHAT, CDR2 FQNNGV. The CDR3 runs 15 residues. V trimming: 1 base; J trimming: 4 bases; junction bases outside the gene matches: 4. The CDR3 reads CASSLGTGDRETQYF. CDR3 nucleotides: TGTGCCAGCAGCTTAGGGACAGGGGATAGAGAGACCCAGTACTTC.